The clone carrying this T cell receptor beta chain was picked up a small number of times. PCR was performed using 60 Vbeta and 13 Jbeta primers. Assay used: immunoSEQ multiplex PCR; TCRdb lists only in-frame clones, some missing. Of 150,000 to 200,000 clones in the sample, roughly three quarters were seen once. The sample belongs to a study of cytomegalovirus exposure and HLA in healthy donors. The germline V gene has CDR1 SGHVS and CDR2 FNYEAQ. This CDR3 spans 14 amino acids. V was shortened by 6 bases and J by 6 bases, with 14 bases between the two germline ends. The chain uses TRBV7-6 and TRBJ1-4; possible D gene TRBD1, 6 bases. Sequencing was performed on PBMCs. The clonotype was recovered from a man in his forties in good health and CMV-seropositive. The CDR3 region has the DNA TGTGCCAGCAGTTCAGACAGGCTGGATGAAAAACTGTTTTTT. Amino acid sequence: CASSSDRLDEKLFF.